A selection of T cell receptor beta chains follows, all from one sample in a study of tumor-infiltrating T cells and Merkel cell polyomavirus. The repertoire was sequenced with immunoSEQ multiplex PCR; TCRdb's copy has only in-frame clones and lacks some. This table has 20,000 to 30,000 clones, nearly 90% appearing once. The sample was lymph node tissue. The receptors here all came from a man between 45 and 60 years old with Merkel cell carcinoma. The CDR3 runs from the conserved cysteine through the conserved F or W. D genes are given only for firm matches. Size is stated for part of the rows, as once, few or many counts, or as a class when the clone is expanded.

DNA: TGTGCTAGCAGCTTAGCGCTAGCCAACAATGAGCAGTTCTTC
CDR3: CASSLALANNEQFF
size: NA
J: TRBJ2-1
V: TRBV7-7
length: 14
D: NA

DNA: TGTGCCAGCACCGAAGGCAGGGGCCGGGGCTATGGCTACACCTTC
CDR3: CASTEGRGRGYGYTF
size: NA
J: TRBJ1-2
V: TRBV27
length: 15
D: NA

DNA: TGTGCCAGCAGGACTAGCGGGAGTGGAGAGACCCAGTACTTC
CDR3: CASRTSGSGETQYF
size: NA
J: TRBJ2-5
V: TRBV2
length: 14
D: TRBD2

DNA: TGTGCCAGCAGCTTAGGGGGCGCGGGGGCGACCGGGGAGCTGTTTTTT
CDR3: CASSLGGAGATGELFF
size: NA
J: TRBJ2-2
V: TRBV11-3
length: 16
D: NA

DNA: TGTGCCAGCAGCTTGGCCGGGACACCCGAAAACATTCAGTACTTC
CDR3: CASSLAGTPENIQYF
size: NA
J: TRBJ2-4
V: TRBV5-6
length: 15
D: NA

DNA: TGTGCCAGCAGCTTAGGGTGGCGGGAAGAACACACAGATACGCAGTATTTT
CDR3: CASSLGWREEHTDTQYF
size: NA
J: TRBJ2-3
V: TRBV7-9
length: 17
D: NA

DNA: TGTGCCAGCAGTGAACCGACTGGCCTAACCTTCAATGAGCAGTTCTTC
CDR3: CASSEPTGLTFNEQFF
size: once
J: TRBJ2-1
V: TRBV6-1
length: 16
D: NA

DNA: TGTGCCAGCAGTTTACAAGGGGGCTTTGGTGAAAAACTGTTTTTT
CDR3: CASSLQGGFGEKLFF
size: NA
J: TRBJ1-4
V: TRBV28
length: 15
D: TRBD1

DNA: TGTGCCAGCAGCTTACATAGCGGGACCTCCTACGAGCAGTACTTC
CDR3: CASSLHSGTSYEQYF
size: NA
J: TRBJ2-7
V: TRBV7-3
length: 15
D: TRBD2

DNA: TGTGCCAGCAGTCTTAGTGGACAGGGGGGCACTGAAGCTTTCTTT
CDR3: CASSLSGQGGTEAFF
size: NA
J: TRBJ1-1
V: TRBV7-2
length: 15
D: TRBD1

DNA: TGTGCCAGCAGCGCAACAGGGGGCCAGCCCCAGCATTTT
CDR3: CASSATGGQPQHF
size: NA
J: TRBJ1-5
V: TRBV6-1
length: 13
D: TRBD1

DNA: TGTGCCAGCAGCTTCCCTGGGGACAGGGGCTACGAGCAGTACTTC
CDR3: CASSFPGDRGYEQYF
size: NA
J: TRBJ2-7
V: TRBV7-9
length: 15
D: TRBD1

DNA: TGTGCCAGCAGCCAAAGAGAGGGGGCGTGGGAGCAGTACTTC
CDR3: CASSQREGAWEQYF
size: NA
J: TRBJ2-7
V: TRBV4-2
length: 14
D: TRBD1

DNA: TGTGCCAGCAGCGGCCGGGACCTTCCCTGGGGGGACTTC
CDR3: CASSGRDLPWGDF
size: NA
J: TRBJ2-5
V: TRBV9
length: 13
D: NA

DNA: TGCGCCACGGGCCTACAGGGCGGTACGCAGTATTTT
CDR3: CATGLQGGTQYF
size: NA
J: TRBJ2-3
V: TRBV10-2
length: 12
D: NA

DNA: TGTGCCAGTAGTATAGCCAGAAATAGCAATCAGCCCCAGCATTTT
CDR3: CASSIARNSNQPQHF
size: NA
J: TRBJ1-5
V: TRBV19
length: 15
D: NA

DNA: TGTGCCAGCAGGGTGGGCCCTGGCGCCGGGGAGCTGTTTTTT
CDR3: CASRVGPGAGELFF
size: NA
J: TRBJ2-2
V: TRBV27
length: 14
D: NA

DNA: TGTGCCAGCAGTGAACAGGGAGAGAATCAGCCCCAGCATTTT
CDR3: CASSEQGENQPQHF
size: NA
J: TRBJ1-5
V: TRBV6-4
length: 14
D: NA

DNA: TGTGCCAGCAGCTATATTAACACCGGGGAGCTGTTTTTT
CDR3: CASSYINTGELFF
size: once
J: TRBJ2-2
V: TRBV28
length: 13
D: NA

DNA: TGTGCCAGTTCTACTAGCGGGACAATGGCCTACAATGAGCAGTTCTTC
CDR3: CASSTSGTMAYNEQFF
size: NA
J: TRBJ2-1
V: TRBV28
length: 16
D: TRBD2